Listed below are T cell receptor beta chains from one sample, sequenced in a study of T cell responses to AZD1222 COVID-19 vaccine. The table came from immunoSEQ multiplex PCR; TCRdb's copy has only in-frame clones and leaves some out. This table has about 140,000 clones, 75% to 90% appearing once. Sample: peripheral blood, taken on day 0 of AZD1222 vaccination. Every receptor here comes from an adult in good health. Both conserved end residues are part of each CDR3. A D gene is named only where the DNA matches it firmly. Size tells how often a clone was seen (once, few, many) or the class of an expanded clone, and some rows leave it out.

v_call	j_call	clone_size	d_call	cdr3_nt	cdr3_aa
TRBV28	TRBJ1-5	-	-	TGTGCCAGCAGCCTAAGGGGGGTTGTTCAGCCCCAGCATTTT	CASSLRGVVQPQHF
TRBV18	TRBJ1-1	-	-	TGTGCCAGCTCACCTAGTGGTGTGAACACTGAAGCTTTCTTT	CASSPSGVNTEAFF
TRBV27	TRBJ1-1	-	TRBD1	TGTGCCAGCAGTTACCAACAGGGGTTCGCCACTGAAGCTTTCTTT	CASSYQQGFATEAFF
TRBV4-1	TRBJ2-1	-	-	TGCGCCAGCAGCCATATGGCAGGGGGGGGCAATGAGCAGTTCTTC	CASSHMAGGGNEQFF
TRBV27	TRBJ2-3	-	-	TGTGCCAGCAGTTTCCGTCTACCCTGGGATACGCAGTATTTT	CASSFRLPWDTQYF
TRBV5-1	TRBJ2-1	-	TRBD2	TGCGCCAGCAGCCACAGGACTAGCGGGGTATGGTGGAATGAGCAGTTCTTC	CASSHRTSGVWWNEQFF
TRBV5-1	TRBJ2-2	-	-	TGCGCCAGCAGCTTTGGACTCCTCGGAAACACCGGGGAGCTGTTTTTT	CASSFGLLGNTGELFF
TRBV3-1/TRBV3-2	TRBJ1-5	-	-	TGTGCCAGCGGGGACACCGGGCTTGGGGCCCAGCATTTT	CASGDTGLGAQHF
TRBV29-1	TRBJ1-5	-	-	TGCAGCGTTATAATCCAAGGCTCTCTTGATAGCAATCAGCCCCAGCATTTT	CSVIIQGSLDSNQPQHF
TRBV29-1	TRBJ1-2	-	-	TGCAGCGTTGAAGGACAGCCCTATGGCTACACCTTC	CSVEGQPYGYTF
TRBV7-2	TRBJ1-2	-	-	TGTGCCAGCAGGAGAGGCGGGGTGGCGGGTGGCTACACCTTC	CASRRGGVAGGYTF
TRBV21-1	TRBJ2-7	-	-	TGTGCCATCGAGACACTGGTCTACGAGCAGTACTTC	CAIETLVYEQYF
TRBV30	TRBJ1-5	-	-	TGTGCCTGGAGTGTGGGGGGGGATCAGCCCCAGCATTTT	CAWSVGGDQPQHF
TRBV7-9	TRBJ2-3	-	TRBD2	TGTGCCAGCAGCTTGAGACTAGCGGGGGGTTCCACAGATACGCAGTATTTT	CASSLRLAGGSTDTQYF
TRBV11-2	TRBJ1-6	once	-	TGTGCCAGCAGCTTACAGGGAGACTCCTATAATTCACCCCTCCACTTT	CASSLQGDSYNSPLHF
TRBV2	TRBJ1-5	-	-	TGTGCCAGCAGTGGACAACGAGGCAATCAGCCCCAGCATTTT	CASSGQRGNQPQHF
TRBV5-1	TRBJ1-2	-	TRBD1	TGCGCCAGCCACCGGACAGGGAGGAACTATGGCTACACCTTC	CASHRTGRNYGYTF
TRBV7-8	TRBJ2-7	-	-	TGTGCCAGCAGCTTAGTTCTCTACGAGCAGTACTTC	CASSLVLYEQYF
TRBV24-1	TRBJ2-2	-	-	TGTGCCACCGCTGACAGTCACACCGGGGAGCTGTTTTTT	CATADSHTGELFF
TRBV5-1	TRBJ1-1	-	TRBD1	TGCGCCAGCAGCTCACAGGGGAGTGACACTGAAGCTTTCTTT	CASSSQGSDTEAFF
TRBV7-3	TRBJ2-1	-	TRBD2	TGTGCCAGCAGCTCGGGAATAGCGGGAGGGCGCGGCAATGAGCAGTTCTTC	CASSSGIAGGRGNEQFF
TRBV28	TRBJ1-1	-	-	TGTGCCAGCAGTTTGGGCGGGGGCATGACCGATGAAGCTTTCTTT	CASSLGGGMTDEAFF
TRBV2	TRBJ1-1	-	-	TGTGCCAGTTATACTATGTGGGTCACCACTGAAGCTTTCTTT	CASYTMWVTTEAFF
TRBV30	TRBJ2-3	-	TRBD1	TGTGCCTGGAGCCCCGGGGACAGAATTAGCACAGATACGCAGTATTTT	CAWSPGDRISTDTQYF
TRBV27	TRBJ2-1	-	-	TGTGCCAGCAGTTTAGGCGTACGGGGGCCTGAGCAGTTCTTC	CASSLGVRGPEQFF
TRBV7-9	TRBJ1-5	-	TRBD1	TGTGCCAGCAGCTTAGGTGGCAGGGACAGGGCTCAGCCCCAGCATTTT	CASSLGGRDRAQPQHF
TRBV29-1	TRBJ1-2	-	-	TGCAGCGTTGTCCTCTCGGGGGGCTACACCTTC	CSVVLSGGYTF
TRBV27	TRBJ1-1	-	-	TGTGCCAGCAGTTCACCAGAGAACACTGAAGCTTTCTTT	CASSSPENTEAFF
TRBV29-1	TRBJ2-1	-	-	TGCAGCGTTGCCAGGAGCTCCTACAATGAGCAGTTCTTC	CSVARSSYNEQFF